This is a list of T cell receptor beta chains from one sample in a study of shared clonotypes between healthy human individuals. Generated by immunoSEQ multiplex PCR, the TCRdb table keeps only in-frame clones and is missing some. Altogether 700,000 to 950,000 clones are present, around 96% being singletons, with the ten largest covering over 0.2%. Material: naive CD8+ T cells sorted from blood. The receptors here all came from a man aged 30-40 years in good health. Both conserved end residues are part of each CDR3. The D gene is left open where the match is weak. Clone size is given for some rows only: seen once, a few or many times, or a class if the clone is expanded.

TRBJ2-7,few,TRBV6-5,.,CASSYVGERGYF,TGTGCCAGCAGCTACGTGGGGGAACGAGGGTACTTC
TRBJ2-5,.,TRBV4-3,TRBD2,CASSHGTSAQETQYF,TGCGCCAGCAGCCACGGGACTAGCGCACAAGAGACCCAGTACTTC
TRBJ2-1,.,TRBV11-3,.,CASSLSPVMKGGLLGDEQFF,TGTGCCAGCAGCTTATCGCCTGTGATGAAAGGAGGCCTCCTGGGGGATGAGCAGTTCTTC
TRBJ2-7,.,TRBV19,.,CASSMPGTYEQYF,TGTGCCAGTAGTATGCCCGGTACCTACGAGCAGTACTTC
TRBJ2-1,.,TRBV19,TRBD2,CASSVAGSSYNEQFF,TGTGCCAGTTCAGTAGCGGGTAGCTCCTACAATGAGCAGTTCTTC
TRBJ1-2,.,TRBV14,.,CASSQDFRGDYGYTF,TGTGCCAGCAGCCAAGATTTCAGGGGTGACTATGGCTACACCTTC
TRBJ2-3,.,TRBV9,TRBD2,CASSVGPSGSFDTQYF,TGTGCCAGCAGCGTCGGACCCAGCGGGAGTTTTGATACGCAGTATTTT
TRBJ2-7,.,TRBV7-7,.,CASSLTTSYEQYF,TGTGCTAGCAGCTTAACGACGTCCTACGAGCAGTACTTC
TRBJ2-7,.,TRBV29-1,.,CSPQEGLDSYEQYF,TGCAGCCCCCAGGAGGGGTTAGACTCCTACGAGCAGTACTTC
TRBJ2-7,once,TRBV5-1,.,CASRDTGHQQYF,TGCGCCAGCAGGGATACGGGACACCAGCAGTACTTC
TRBJ2-7,many,TRBV27,.,CASSLLGGEDEQYF,TGTGCCAGCAGTTTATTGGGGGGCGAGGACGAGCAGTACTTC
TRBJ2-7,.,TRBV5-8,TRBD1,CASSFRTGTRSYEQYF,TGTGCCAGCAGCTTCCGGACAGGGACAAGGTCCTACGAGCAGTACTTC
TRBJ2-5,.,TRBV7-8,.,CASSCPEGDETQYF,TGTGCCAGCAGCTGCCCGGAGGGGGACGAGACCCAGTACTTC
TRBJ1-4,.,TRBV7-9,TRBD1,CASTDRVDEKLFF,TGTGCCAGCACCGACAGGGTCGATGAAAAACTGTTTTTT
TRBJ2-5,.,TRBV2,TRBD1,CATRGQGETQYF,TGTGCCACTAGGGGACAGGGGGAGACCCAGTACTTC
TRBJ2-1,.,TRBV27,.,CASSLLGSDILDNEQFF,TGTGCCAGCAGTTTACTAGGGAGCGATATATTGGACAATGAGCAGTTCTTC
TRBJ2-1,.,TRBV5-1,.,CASSLTGPIENEQFF,TGCGCCAGCAGCTTAACAGGGCCCATAGAGAATGAGCAGTTCTTC
TRBJ2-2,.,TRBV19,TRBD2,CASSSWTSVNTGELFF,TGTGCCAGTAGTTCATGGACTAGCGTGAACACCGGGGAGCTGTTTTTT
TRBJ1-2,.,TRBV15,TRBD1,CATSRTPTGADGYTF,TGTGCCACCAGCAGGACCCCTACAGGGGCGGATGGCTACACCTTC
TRBJ1-4,.,TRBV28,.,CASSLSTAPTNEKLFF,TGTGCCAGCAGTTTATCGACAGCCCCAACTAATGAAAAACTGTTTTTT
TRBJ1-2,once,TRBV27,.,CASSLSGSRGDGYTF,TGTGCCAGCAGTTTATCTGGTTCCCGAGGGGATGGCTACACCTTC
TRBJ2-2,.,TRBV7-9,.,CASEGGLANTGELFF,TGTGCCAGTGAGGGGGGCCTCGCGAACACCGGGGAGCTGTTTTTT
TRBJ1-1,.,TRBV7-9,.,CASSLQGVRAEAFF,TGTGCCAGCAGCCTCCAGGGCGTTAGGGCTGAAGCTTTCTTT
TRBJ2-3,.,TRBV28,.,CASSLAGSLGTDTQYF,TGTGCCAGCAGTCTGGCAGGGTCGTTAGGCACAGATACGCAGTATTTT
TRBJ2-1,.,TRBV5-6,.,CASSFGRNEQFF,TGTGCCAGCAGCTTCGGGCGGAATGAGCAGTTCTTC
TRBJ2-5,.,TRBV7-9,.,CASSPRAANETQYF,TGTGCCAGCAGCCCCAGGGCAGCCAATGAGACCCAGTACTTC
TRBJ2-1,.,TRBV27,.,CASNQGTYNEQFF,TGTGCCAGCAATCAGGGGACCTACAATGAGCAGTTCTTC
TRBJ2-5,.,TRBV11-2,.,CASSLRDFQETQYF,TGTGCCAGCAGCTTAAGGGACTTCCAAGAGACCCAGTACTTC
TRBJ2-7,once,TRBV2,TRBD2,CASTTLGTSASEQYF,TGTGCCAGCACCACGCTAGGGACTAGCGCGTCCGAGCAGTACTTC
TRBJ2-5,.,TRBV7-8,TRBD1,CASSLTGGPETQYF,TGTGCCAGCAGCCTGACAGGGGGCCCCGAGACCCAGTACTTC
TRBJ2-7,.,TRBV13,.,CASSFTVGEQYF,TGTGCCAGCAGCTTTACGGTCGGCGAGCAGTACTTC
TRBJ2-1,.,TRBV7-3,TRBD2,CASSLLAGGNNEQFF,TGTGCCAGCAGCTTACTAGCGGGAGGTAACAATGAGCAGTTCTTC
TRBJ2-3,.,TRBV19,.,CAGIRPQGRVACTDTQYF,TGTGCCGGAATCCGACCCCAGGGTAGGGTGGCCTGCACAGATACGCAGTATTTT
TRBJ2-1,.,TRBV7-9,.,CASSWGDYNEQFF,TGTGCCAGCAGCTGGGGGGATTACAATGAGCAGTTCTTC
TRBJ2-2,.,TRBV29-1,.,CSVESDPNTGELFF,TGCAGCGTTGAGTCGGACCCGAACACCGGGGAGCTGTTTTTT
TRBJ2-2,.,TRBV5-1,TRBD2,CASSPGLWASGRFEGELFF,TGCGCCAGCAGCCCAGGACTATGGGCTAGCGGGAGATTCGAGGGGGAGCTGTTTTTT
TRBJ1-5,.,TRBV12-2,.,CASRPNETGCVSNQPQHF,TGTGCAAGTCGCCCGAACGAAACAGGGTGTGTGTCCAATCAGCCCCAGCATTTT
TRBJ2-1,.,TRBV27,TRBD2,CASSLDPREGHSEQFF,TGTGCCAGCAGTTTAGATCCGCGGGAGGGCCATAGTGAGCAGTTCTTC
TRBJ1-5,.,TRBV30,.,CAWSSLDNQPQHF,TGTGCCTGGAGCTCCCTTGACAATCAGCCCCAGCATTTT
TRBJ1-5,.,TRBV4-1,.,CASSQEWASSNQPQHF,TGCGCCAGCAGCCAAGAATGGGCATCCAGCAATCAGCCCCAGCATTTT
TRBJ2-7,.,TRBV10-2,.,CASSPSSYEQYF,TGCGCCAGCAGTCCCTCTTCCTACGAGCAGTACTTC
TRBJ2-1,.,TRBV6-4,TRBD2,CASSFGGRANEQFF,TGTGCCAGCAGTTTCGGAGGGAGGGCCAATGAGCAGTTCTTC
TRBJ2-1,.,TRBV19,.,CASRRGEHAYNEQFF,TGTGCCAGTAGACGGGGCGAGCACGCATACAATGAGCAGTTCTTC
TRBJ1-1,.,TRBV27,.,CASSLAGNPEAFF,TGTGCCAGCAGTTTAGCCGGGAACCCCGAAGCTTTCTTT
TRBJ2-5,.,TRBV5-4,TRBD1,CASSFGQAQETQYF,TGTGCCAGCAGCTTTGGACAGGCCCAAGAGACCCAGTACTTC
TRBJ2-1,.,TRBV28,.,CASRVYPRGGGEQFF,TGTGCCAGCAGAGTTTATCCCAGGGGGGGCGGTGAGCAGTTCTTC
TRBJ2-5,.,TRBV6-1,.,CASSGREGVMEYF,TGTGCCAGCAGTGGTCGGGAAGGGGTGATGGAGTACTTC
TRBJ2-7,.,TRBV25-1,.,CASSISERQYF,TGTGCCAGCAGCATAAGCGAACGGCAGTACTTC
TRBJ2-3,.,TRBV29-1,TRBD2,CSLGLAGGGDTQYF,TGCAGCCTGGGACTAGCGGGAGGGGGAGATACGCAGTATTTT
TRBJ1-1,.,TRBV7-9,.,CATEQGVNTEAFF,TGTGCCACCGAACAGGGCGTTAACACTGAAGCTTTCTTT
TRBJ2-1,.,TRBV19,TRBD2,CASSGLAGARNEQFF,TGTGCCAGTAGTGGACTAGCGGGAGCTCGCAATGAGCAGTTCTTC
TRBJ1-2,few,TRBV2,TRBD1,CASPGGRNYGYTF,TGTGCCAGCCCAGGGGGCCGAAACTATGGCTACACCTTC
TRBJ1-1,.,TRBV19,.,CASSIEAGGTEAFF,TGTGCCAGTAGTATAGAGGCGGGGGGAACTGAAGCTTTCTTT
TRBJ2-2,.,TRBV19,TRBD2,CASRPREAGPEGELFF,TGTGCCAGTCGCCCCCGGGAGGCAGGACCAGAAGGGGAGCTGTTTTTT
TRBJ2-5,.,TRBV7-9,.,CASSLPGGAETQYF,TGTGCCAGCAGCTTACCTGGGGGCGCGGAGACCCAGTACTTC
TRBJ2-5,.,TRBV27,.,CASSLLGAEETQYF,TGTGCCAGCAGTTTACTCGGGGCTGAAGAGACCCAGTACTTC
TRBJ2-2,once,TRBV10-3,TRBD2,CAISVRLAGGNTGELFF,TGTGCCATCAGTGTCAGACTAGCGGGAGGTAACACCGGGGAGCTGTTTTTT
TRBJ2-2,.,TRBV21-1,.,CASSIREPNTGELFF,TGTGCCAGCAGTATCAGGGAACCGAACACCGGGGAGCTGTTTTTT
TRBJ1-1,once,TRBV5-6,.,CASSLWDTEAFF,TGTGCCAGCAGCTTGTGGGACACTGAAGCTTTCTTT